This is a list of T cell receptor beta chains from one sample in a study of blood T cells in healthy people across ages. TCRdb used MiXCR to reprocess the 5' RACE reads, holding one entry per CDR3 protein. Of fewer than 800,000 distinct CDR3 sequences listed, around a quarter are singletons. This same sample was also part of a study on T cells of mothers and their children.

The sequencing sample was made of blood. These receptors were obtained from a boy aged 10-17 years in good health. Each CDR3 is given with its conserved first and last residue. D genes are given only for firm matches. Part of the rows lack a size; the others show once, few, many or a class for expanded clones.

d_call clone_size j_call v_call cdr3_aa
. few TRBJ1-5 TRBV28 CASKGDSNQPQHF
. . TRBJ2-5 TRBV7-9 CASSPGTDLPTEQYF
TRBD1 . TRBJ2-5 TRBV6-2/TRBV6-3 CATLTGTGKETQYF
. . TRBJ2-3 TRBV6-4 CASSDSLATDTQYF
TRBD1 few TRBJ1-2 TRBV19 CASSMGQANYGYTF
TRBD1 few TRBJ2-2 TRBV7-9 CAGGTGANTGELFF
. . TRBJ2-1 TRBV7-9 CASSHLQQLFHEQFF
. many TRBJ1-4 TRBV4-1 CASSQQLVNEKLFF
. few TRBJ2-7 TRBV29-1 CSVEDRFYEQYF
TRBD2 . TRBJ2-3 TRBV12-3/TRBV12-4 CASSLRRGNTDTQYF
. few TRBJ2-1 TRBV4-1 CASSRGQGLGEQFF
. few TRBJ1-5 TRBV5-5 CASSLAGRNQPQHF
. . TRBJ1-1 TRBV12-3/TRBV12-4 CASRKGDYTEAFF
. . TRBJ2-7 TRBV4-3 CASSQWPTYEQYF